The T cell receptor (beta chain) described here comes from a study of blood T cell repertoires in COVID-19. Libraries were prepared by immunoSEQ multiplex PCR; TCRdb keeps only in-frame clonotypes and omits some of them. The table records 250,000 to 300,000 clones, more than 75% of them present only once. The CDR3 has 14 amino acids. V gave up 8 bases and J gave up 0 bases, with 12 bases separating them. The germline CDR1 and CDR2 sequences are SEHNR and FQNEAQ (reference sequence). Individuals drawn from about 26 US areas were roughly 18 to 89 years old. Allocation to cohorts depended on clinical history reported by the participants.

The chain is built from TRBV7-9 and TRBJ2-3; D is ambiguous. The TCR comes from a man between 18 and 29 years old who had recovered from COVID-19. The material sequenced was PBMCs or T cells enriched from blood (not recorded which). The CDR3 nucleotides read TGTGCCAGCGAAGTCGGTATTAGCACAGATACGCAGTATTTT. It yields the protein CASEVGISTDTQYF.